A selection of T cell receptor beta chains follows, all from one sample in a study of T cell responses to AZD1222 COVID-19 vaccine. Using immunoSEQ multiplex PCR, the repertoire was profiled, and TCRdb retains in-frame clones only, with some absent. Here the sample spans around 50,000 clones, about 90% being singletons. This specimen was peripheral blood, taken on day 0 of AZD1222 vaccination. These receptors all stem from an adult in good health. The conserved cysteine and the conserved F or W are not part of the CDR3 here.

TRBV13	ASTQGQGGAF
TRBV9	ASSVVGTDNYGYT
TRBV19	ASSRGSSYGYT
TRBV4-3	ASSHVIQGTTDTQY
TRBV7-2	ASSPGASGGETQY
TRBV28	ASSLGLAGNNEQF
TRBV5-1	ASSLGGVAPDNEQF
TRBV27	ATRGTGPTNNSPLH
TRBV7-9	ASSRWTDSANYGYT
TRBV6-1	ASSARTGGDNQPQH